There are many counts of the clone carrying this T cell receptor (beta chain). What it recognizes is unknown. The data stem from a study of T cell repertoires in cytomegalovirus infection. Germline assignment: CDR1 KGHDR and CDR2 SFDVKD. This CDR3 is 17 amino acids long. V was cut by 3 bases and J by 1 base, with 15 bases left in between. MiXCR, run by TCRdb on the reads, gives a single entry per CDR3 protein. Here the sample spans more than 200,000 distinct CDR3 sequences, over 8% being singletons. Overall study results and limits: CMV carriers with the relevant HLA were identified by cumulative public TCR beta family frequency. It was HLA-C-restricted CMV-specific TCR beta clonotypes that dominated the response ex vivo.

J is TRBJ2-1 and V is TRBV24-1; maybe TRBD2 (6 bases). This receptor was obtained from a human donor in good health (CMV status not recorded). Some clones in this sample may be carry-over from other donors' samples. Sequencing used PBMCs. CDR3 protein: CATSDRGTGGSYNEQFF. The DNA of the CDR3 is TGTGCCACCAGTGATCGGGGGACCGGGGGTTCCTACAATGAGCAGTTCTTC.